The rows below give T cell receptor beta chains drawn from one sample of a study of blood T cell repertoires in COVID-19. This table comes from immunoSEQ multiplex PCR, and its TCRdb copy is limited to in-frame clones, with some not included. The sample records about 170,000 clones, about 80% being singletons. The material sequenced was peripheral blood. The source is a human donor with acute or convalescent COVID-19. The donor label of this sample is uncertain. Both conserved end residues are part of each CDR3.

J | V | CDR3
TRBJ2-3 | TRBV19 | CASSIGAGGFTDTQYF
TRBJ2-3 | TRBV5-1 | CASSSHRGLGADTQYF
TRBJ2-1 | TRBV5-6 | CASSLGGLRGNEQFF
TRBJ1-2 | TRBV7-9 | CASSLALGADVYGYTF
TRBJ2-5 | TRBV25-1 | CASSEVGQGGETQYF
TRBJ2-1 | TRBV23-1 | CASSPNAGSYNEQFF
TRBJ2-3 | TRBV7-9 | CASSPGLHTDTQYF
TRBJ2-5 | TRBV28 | CASSSGTGSVTQYF
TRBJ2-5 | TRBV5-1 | CASSYSQETQYF
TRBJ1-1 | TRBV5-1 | CASSSQENTEAFF